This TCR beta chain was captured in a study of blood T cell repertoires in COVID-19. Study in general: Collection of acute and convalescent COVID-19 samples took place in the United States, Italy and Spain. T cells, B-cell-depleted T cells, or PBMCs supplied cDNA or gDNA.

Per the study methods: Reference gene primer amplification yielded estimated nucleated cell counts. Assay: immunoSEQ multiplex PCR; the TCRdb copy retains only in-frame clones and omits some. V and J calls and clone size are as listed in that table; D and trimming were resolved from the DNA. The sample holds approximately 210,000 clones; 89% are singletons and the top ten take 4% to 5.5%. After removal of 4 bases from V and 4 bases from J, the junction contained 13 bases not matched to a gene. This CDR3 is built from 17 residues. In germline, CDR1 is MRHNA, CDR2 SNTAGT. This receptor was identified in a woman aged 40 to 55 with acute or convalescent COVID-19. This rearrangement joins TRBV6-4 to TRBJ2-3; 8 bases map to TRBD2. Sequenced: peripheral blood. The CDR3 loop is CASSGPGERGQPDTQYF. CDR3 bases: TGTGCCAGCAGTGGTCCGGGGGAGCGGGGGCAACCAGATACGCAGTATTTT.